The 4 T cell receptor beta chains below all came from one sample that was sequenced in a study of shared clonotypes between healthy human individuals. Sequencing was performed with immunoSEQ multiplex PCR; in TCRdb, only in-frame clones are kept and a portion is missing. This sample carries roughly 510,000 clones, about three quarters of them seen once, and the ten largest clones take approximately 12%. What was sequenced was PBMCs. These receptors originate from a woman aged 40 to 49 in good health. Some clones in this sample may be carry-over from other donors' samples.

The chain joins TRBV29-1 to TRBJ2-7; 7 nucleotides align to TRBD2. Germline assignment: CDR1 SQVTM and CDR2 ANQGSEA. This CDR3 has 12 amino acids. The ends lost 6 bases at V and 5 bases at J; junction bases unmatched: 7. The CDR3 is CSVFRGSHEQYF. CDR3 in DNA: TGCAGCGTATTCCGCGGGAGCCACGAGCAGTACTTC.

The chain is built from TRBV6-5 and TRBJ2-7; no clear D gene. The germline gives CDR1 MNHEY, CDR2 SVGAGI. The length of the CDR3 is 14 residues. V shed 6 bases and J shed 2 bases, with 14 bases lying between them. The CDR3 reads CASRRDQGAYEQYF. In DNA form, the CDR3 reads TGTGCCAGCAGGCGTGATCAAGGTGCCTACGAGCAGTACTTC.

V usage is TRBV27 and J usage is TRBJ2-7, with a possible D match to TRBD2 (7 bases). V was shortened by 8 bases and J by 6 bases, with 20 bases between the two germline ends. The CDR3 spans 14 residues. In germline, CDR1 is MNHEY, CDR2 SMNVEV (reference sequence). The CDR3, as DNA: TGTGCCAGCTCCGTGGGGGGGCGCATATCCGAGCAGTACTTC. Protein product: CASSVGGRISEQYF.

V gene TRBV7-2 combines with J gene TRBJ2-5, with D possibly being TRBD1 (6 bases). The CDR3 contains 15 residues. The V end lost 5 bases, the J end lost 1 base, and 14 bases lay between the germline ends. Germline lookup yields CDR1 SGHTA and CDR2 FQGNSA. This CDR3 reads CASSLTGQSQETQYF. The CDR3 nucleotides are TGTGCCAGCAGCCTAACAGGACAGTCCCAAGAGACCCAGTACTTC.